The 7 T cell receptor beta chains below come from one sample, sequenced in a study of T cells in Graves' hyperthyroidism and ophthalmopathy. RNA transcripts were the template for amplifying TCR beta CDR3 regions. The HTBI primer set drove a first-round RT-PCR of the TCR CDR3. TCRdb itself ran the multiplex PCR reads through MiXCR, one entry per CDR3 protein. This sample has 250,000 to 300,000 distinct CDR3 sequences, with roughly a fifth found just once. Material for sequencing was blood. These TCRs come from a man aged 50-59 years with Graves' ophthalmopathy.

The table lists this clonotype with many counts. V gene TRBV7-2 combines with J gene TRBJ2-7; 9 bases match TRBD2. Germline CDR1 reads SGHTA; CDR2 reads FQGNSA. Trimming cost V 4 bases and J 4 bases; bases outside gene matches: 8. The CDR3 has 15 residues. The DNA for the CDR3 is TGTGCCAGCAGCTGGGGAGCGGGAGGAATTTACGAGCAGTACTTC. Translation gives CASSWGAGGIYEQYF.

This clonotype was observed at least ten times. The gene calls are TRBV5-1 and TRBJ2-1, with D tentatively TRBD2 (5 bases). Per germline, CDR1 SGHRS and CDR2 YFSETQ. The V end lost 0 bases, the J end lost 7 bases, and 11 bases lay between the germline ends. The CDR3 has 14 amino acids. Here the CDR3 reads CASSLGGMGNEQFF. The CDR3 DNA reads TGCGCCAGCAGCTTGGGAGGGATGGGGAATGAGCAGTTCTTC.

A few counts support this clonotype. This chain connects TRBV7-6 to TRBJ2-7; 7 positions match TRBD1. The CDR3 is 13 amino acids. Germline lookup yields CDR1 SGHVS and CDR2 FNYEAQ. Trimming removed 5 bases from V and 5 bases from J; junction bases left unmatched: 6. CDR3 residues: CASSLDRFNEQYF. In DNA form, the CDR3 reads TGTGCCAGCAGCCTGGACAGGTTCAACGAGCAGTACTTC.

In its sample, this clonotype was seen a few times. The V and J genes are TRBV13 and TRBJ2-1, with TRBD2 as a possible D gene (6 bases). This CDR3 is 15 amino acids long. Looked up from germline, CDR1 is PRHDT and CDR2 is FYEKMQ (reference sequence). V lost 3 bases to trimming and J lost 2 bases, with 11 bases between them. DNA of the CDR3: TGTGCCAGCAGCTTCCTAGCGAAAACCTACAATGAGCAGTTCTTC. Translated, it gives CASSFLAKTYNEQFF. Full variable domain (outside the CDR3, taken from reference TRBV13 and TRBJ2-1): AAGVIQSPRHLIKEKRETATLKCYPIPRHDTVYWYQQGPGQDPQFLISFYEKMQSDKGSIPDRFSAQQFSDYHSELNMSSLELGDSALYFCASSFLAKTYNEQFFGPGTRLTVL.

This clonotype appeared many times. The CDR3 DNA reads TGTGCCAGCAGCCTGGGACAACCCTCCTATGGCTACACCTTC. Translating it yields CASSLGQPSYGYTF. The chain uses TRBV7-8 and TRBJ1-2; possible D gene TRBD1, 6 bases. The V and J ends lost 5 bases and 4 bases respectively, with 14 bases between them. The germline gives CDR1 SGHVS, CDR2 FQNEAQ. The CDR3 contains 14 residues.

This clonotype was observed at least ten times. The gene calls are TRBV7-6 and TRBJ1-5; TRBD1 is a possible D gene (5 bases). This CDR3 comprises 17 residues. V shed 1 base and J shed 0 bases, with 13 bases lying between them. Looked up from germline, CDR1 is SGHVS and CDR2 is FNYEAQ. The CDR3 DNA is TGTGCCAGCAGCTTAGGGGCGGGGGTTTATAGCAATCAGCCCCAGCATTTT. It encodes CASSLGAGVYSNQPQHF.

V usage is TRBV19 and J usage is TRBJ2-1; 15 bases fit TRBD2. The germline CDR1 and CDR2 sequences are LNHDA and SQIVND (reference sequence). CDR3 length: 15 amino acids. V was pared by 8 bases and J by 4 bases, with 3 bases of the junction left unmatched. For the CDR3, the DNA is TGTGCCAGTGCCGGGACTAGCGGGAGGTACAATGAGCAGTTCTTC. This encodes CASAGTSGRYNEQFF. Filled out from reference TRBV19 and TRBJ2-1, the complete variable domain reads DGGITQSPKYLFRKEGQNVTLSCEQNLNHDAMYWYRQDPGQGLRLIYYSQIVNDFQKGDIAEGYSVSREKKESFPLTVTSAQKNPTAFYLCASAGTSGRYNEQFFGPGTRLTVL.